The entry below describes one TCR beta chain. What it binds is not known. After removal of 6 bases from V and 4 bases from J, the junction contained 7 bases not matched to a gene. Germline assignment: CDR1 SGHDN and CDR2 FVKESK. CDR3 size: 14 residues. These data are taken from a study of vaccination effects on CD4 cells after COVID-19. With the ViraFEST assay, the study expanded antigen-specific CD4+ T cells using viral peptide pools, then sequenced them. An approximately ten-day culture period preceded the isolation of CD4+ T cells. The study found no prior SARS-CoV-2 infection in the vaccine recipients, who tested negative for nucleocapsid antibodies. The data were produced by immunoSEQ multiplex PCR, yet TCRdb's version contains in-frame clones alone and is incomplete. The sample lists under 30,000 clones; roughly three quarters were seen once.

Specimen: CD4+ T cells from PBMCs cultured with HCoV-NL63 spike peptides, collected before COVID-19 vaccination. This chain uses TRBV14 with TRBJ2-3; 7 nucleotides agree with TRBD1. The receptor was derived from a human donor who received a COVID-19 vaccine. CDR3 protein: CASRLHRGSDTQYF. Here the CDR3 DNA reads TGTGCCAGCAGACTACACAGGGGATCAGATACGCAGTATTTT.